A single sample gave rise to the 6 T cell receptor beta chains below, sequenced in a study of CD8+CD57+ T cells in acquired aplastic anemia. Those patients picked for sequencing had displayed CD8+CD57+ cell expansion on flow cytometry. According to the study, genomic DNA was the template for TCR beta VDJ and CDR3 profiling. TCRdb called the reads again in MiXCR, with one record for every CDR3 protein. The sample includes about 200,000 distinct CDR3 sequences, 65% of them seen just once. Input material: sorted CD4+, CD8+, or CD8+CD57+ T cells (not recorded which) from PBMCs. These receptors were obtained from a human donor with aplastic anemia.

This clonotype was observed a handful of times. The chain combines TRBV20-1 with TRBJ2-3, with D perhaps TRBD1 or TRBD2 (6 bases each). Trimming pared 1 base from V and 3 bases from J, leaving 14 bases between. Per the germline V gene, CDR1 is DFQATT and CDR2 is SNEGSKA (reference sequence). The CDR3 contains 15 residues. The CDR3 nucleotides are TGCAGTGCTAGAGTCCCGGGGGCGAGGACAGATACGCAGTATTTT. This codes for CSARVPGARTDTQYF.

This clonotype was counted a single time. The rearrangement joins TRBV5-1 to TRBJ1-1; D gene ambiguous. The CDR3 is made up of 14 amino acids. V dropped 3 bases and J dropped 5 bases, with 14 bases sitting between them. Germline assignment: CDR1 SGHRS and CDR2 YFSETQ. CDR3 sequence: CASSSSLEGTEAFF. As DNA, the CDR3 is TGCGCCAGCAGCTCGAGCCTGGAGGGAACTGAAGCTTTCTTT.

The V and J genes are TRBV6-5 and TRBJ2-7, with D unresolved. The ends were cut back, 4 bases at V and 3 bases at J, with 7 bases in the middle. Germline loops: CDR1 MNHEY, CDR2 SVGAGI. The CDR3 is 12 residues long. CDR3 protein: CASSSTIYEQYF. In nucleotides, the CDR3 is TGTGCCAGCAGTTCAACTATCTACGAGCAGTACTTC.

This chain links TRBV9 with TRBJ2-7; D is possibly TRBD2 (6 bases). The germline gives CDR1 SGDLS, CDR2 YYNGEE. The CDR3 is made up of 16 amino acids. With 4 bases removed from V and 2 bases from J, the gap between germline ends came to 19 bases. The CDR3 region has the DNA TGTGCCAGCAGCTTAGTCGGGAGCCAGGACCCCTACGAGCAGTACTTC. Translating it yields CASSLVGSQDPYEQYF.

This clonotype was counted many times. As DNA, the CDR3 is TGTGCCAGCAGCGCAACAGGTCTCGGCTTGAACACTGAAGCTTTCTTT. Translating it yields CASSATGLGLNTEAFF. The V call is TRBV9, the J call TRBJ1-1; D might be TRBD1 (5 bases). Per the germline V gene, CDR1 is SGDLS and CDR2 is YYNGEE. Trimming removed 3 bases from V and 0 bases from J, with 15 bases in between. The CDR3 spans 16 residues. The variable domain in full, completed from reference TRBV9 and TRBJ1-1, reads DSGVTQTPKHLITATGQRVTLRCSPRSGDLSVYWYQQSLDQGLQFLIQYYNGEERAKGNILERFSAQQFPDLHSELNLSSLELGDSALYFCASSATGLGLNTEAFFGQGTRLTVV.

The V gene is TRBV29-1, the J gene TRBJ2-5; the match to TRBD2 covers 7 bases. Germline trimming cut 4 bases from V and 5 bases from J; bases unmatched to any gene: 7. Germline V gene sequence: CDR1 SQVTM, CDR2 ANQGSEA. The CDR3 runs 13 residues. The CDR3 DNA reads TGCAGCGTTGTAGGTGCGGGAGACGAGACCCAGTACTTC. It is translated as CSVVGAGDETQYF.